Reported below is one TCR beta chain. Its antigen is as yet unknown. The record originates from a study of radiotherapy plus CTLA-4 blockade in lung cancer. Study overall: Disease control was achieved by approximately 30% of patients, and objective responses by about 17%. Points from the study as a whole: Together with interferon-beta, which increased in serum after radiation, early dynamic changes in blood T cell clones were reportedly the best predictors of response.

CTLA-4 blockade using ipilimumab, together with focal radiation, was received by patients with chemo-refractory metastatic non-small-cell lung cancer. Using immunoSEQ multiplex PCR, the repertoire was profiled, and TCRdb retains in-frame clones only, with some absent. This table has 75,000 to 80,000 clones, around 87% appearing once. Germline CDR1 SGHRS, CDR2 YFSETQ. V lost 2 bases to trimming and J lost 4 bases; unmatched junction nucleotides: 8. The CDR3 is 15 residues long. This clonotype was sampled from a human donor with non-small cell lung cancer who had stable disease on radiotherapy plus ipilimumab. The chain uses TRBV5-1 and TRBJ1-2; 7 bases are shared with TRBD1. Sequencing was performed on peripheral blood, taken from a patient treated with radiotherapy plus ipilimumab. In nucleotides, the CDR3 is TGCGCCAGCAGCTTTTCGGGACAGACCTTCTATGGCTACACCTTC. It specifies CASSFSGQTFYGYTF.